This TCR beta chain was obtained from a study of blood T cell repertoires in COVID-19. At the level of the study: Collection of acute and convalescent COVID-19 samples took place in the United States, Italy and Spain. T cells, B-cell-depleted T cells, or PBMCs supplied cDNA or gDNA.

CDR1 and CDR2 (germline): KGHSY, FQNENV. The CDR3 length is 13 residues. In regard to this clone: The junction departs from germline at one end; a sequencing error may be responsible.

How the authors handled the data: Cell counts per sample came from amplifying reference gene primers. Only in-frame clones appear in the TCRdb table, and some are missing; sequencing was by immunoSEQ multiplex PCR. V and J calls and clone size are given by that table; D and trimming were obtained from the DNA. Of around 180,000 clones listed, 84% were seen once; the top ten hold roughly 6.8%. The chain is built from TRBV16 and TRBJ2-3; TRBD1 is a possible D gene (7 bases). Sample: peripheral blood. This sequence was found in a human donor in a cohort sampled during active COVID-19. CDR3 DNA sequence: TGTACCAGCAGCCAATCGCGCCAGGGGGGGCAGTATTTT. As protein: CTSSQSRQGGQYF.